This TCR beta chain was sequenced during a study of OX40 agonist ivuxolimab in advanced cancers. Study results and caveats: The CD4+ and CD8+ T cells in the blood had expanded clonally by week 6 at 0.1 to 3.0 mg/kg. Average numbers of expanded clones were greater in CD8+ T cells than in CD4+.

In regard to this clone: The antigen remains unidentified.

Profiled with immunoSEQ multiplex PCR; TCRdb holds only in-frame clones, not every one. This table holds 35,000 to 40,000 clones, approximately 79% found once. Anyone with autoimmune disease history or systemic immunosuppression was excluded. The sequenced sample was CD4+ or CD8+ T cells sorted from blood, obtained in a trial of the OX40 agonist ivuxolimab. The receptor was derived from an adult with an advanced solid tumor such as melanoma, head and neck, liver or kidney cancer.

This CDR3 is CASTTLNTEAFF. CDR3 DNA sequence: TGTGCCAGCACTACCCTGAACACTGAAGCTTTCTTT. The J gene is TRBJ1-1, the V gene TRBV6-1; no definite D call. In germline, CDR1 is MNHNS, CDR2 SASEGT. Trimming took 7 bases from V and 0 from J, leaving 6 bases between them. The CDR3 sequence is 12 residues long.